The rows below give T cell receptor beta chains drawn from one sample of a study of technical replicates of blood from a handful of donors. Assay used: immunoSEQ multiplex PCR; TCRdb lists only in-frame clones, some missing. This table holds about 97,000 clones, roughly 96% found once. Material: T cells isolated from PBMCs. These receptors came from a human donor in good health. The CDR3 runs from the conserved cysteine through the conserved F or W. The D gene is left open where the match is weak. Clone sizes are given selectively: once, few, many, or a class where the clone is expanded.

j_call,d_call,clone_size,v_call,cdr3_nt,cdr3_aa
TRBJ1-2,TRBD1,-,TRBV29-1,TGCAGCGCTTCACAGGGGGACTATGGCTACACCTTC,CSASQGDYGYTF
TRBJ1-3,-,-,TRBV7-3,TGTGCCAGCAGCTTAAACCAGGGAAGCTCTGGAAACACCATATATTTT,CASSLNQGSSGNTIYF
TRBJ2-2,TRBD2,-,TRBV7-9,TGTGCCAGCAGCTTAGGACGAGCGGGAGTAGGGACCGGGGAGCTGTTTTTT,CASSLGRAGVGTGELFF
TRBJ2-5,-,once,TRBV29-1,TGCAGCGTTGAAGGTGGGACAAACCAAGAGACCCAGTACTTC,CSVEGGTNQETQYF
TRBJ1-2,-,-,TRBV19,TGTGCCAGTAGTGACTTAGAGGTGGTGTCCCTTGGCTACACCTTC,CASSDLEVVSLGYTF
TRBJ1-3,-,-,TRBV6-5,TGTGCCAGCTCCCCGACAGCCTTCTCTGGAAACACCATATATTTT,CASSPTAFSGNTIYF
TRBJ1-2,TRBD1,-,TRBV7-9,TGTGCCAGCAGCTTAGAAACAGGGGTTGATGGCTACACCTTC,CASSLETGVDGYTF
TRBJ1-4,TRBD1,-,TRBV9,TGTGCCAGCAGCGCACCCGGGACAGGGGATGAAAAACTGTTTTTT,CASSAPGTGDEKLFF
TRBJ1-4,-,-,TRBV4-3,TGCGCCAGCAGCCGACTTCCCGGGGAAAAACTGTTTTTT,CASSRLPGEKLFF
TRBJ1-3,TRBD1,-,TRBV29-1,TGCAGCGTCGAACAGGGGGCTGGAAACACCATATATTTT,CSVEQGAGNTIYF
TRBJ2-4,-,once,TRBV21-1,TGTGCCAGCGATCAGAAGGGAGGACTAGCGGGAGTAAAAAACATTCAGTACTTC,CASDQKGGLAGVKNIQYF
TRBJ2-3,-,once,TRBV21-1,TGTGCCAGCAGCAAGGGGGCTGGGGAGTCAGATACGCAGTATTTT,CASSKGAGESDTQYF
TRBJ2-3,-,once,TRBV2,TGTGCCAGCATGGAGGATACGCAGTATTTT,CASMEDTQYF
TRBJ2-2,TRBD1,-,TRBV7-9,TGTGCCAGCAGCTTAGCGGGACAGGGGACGCTCACCGGGGAGCTGTTTTTT,CASSLAGQGTLTGELFF
TRBJ1-1,-,-,TRBV7-9,TGTGCCAGCAGCAGCGGGACGAACACTGAAGCTTTCTTT,CASSSGTNTEAFF
TRBJ2-1,-,-,TRBV5-1,TGCGCCAGCAGCTCCAATGGGGCCATTTGGGAGCAGTTCTTC,CASSSNGAIWEQFF
TRBJ1-4,-,-,TRBV19,TGTGCCAGTAGTATAAGCAGGGGTAATGAAAAACTGTTTTTT,CASSISRGNEKLFF
TRBJ2-1,TRBD1,once,TRBV14,TGTGCCAGCAGCCGCACAGGGGCAAATGAGCAGTTCTTC,CASSRTGANEQFF
TRBJ2-7,TRBD1,once,TRBV13,TGTGCCAGCAGTCCGGACAGGGATACGTACGAGCAGTACTTC,CASSPDRDTYEQYF
TRBJ1-1,-,-,TRBV14,TGTGCCAGCAGCCAAGAGGAGGGGCTCGGAGCTTTCTTT,CASSQEEGLGAFF
TRBJ1-3,TRBD1,-,TRBV12-5,TGTGCTAGTGGTCCTTCCTCATCAGGGGGCAGGAACACCATATATTTT,CASGPSSSGGRNTIYF
TRBJ2-7,TRBD2,-,TRBV27,TGTGCCAGCAGTTTTCGGGGGGAGATCGACGAGCAGTACTTC,CASSFRGEIDEQYF
TRBJ2-2,-,-,TRBV19,TGTGCCACCTCACCTCAGGGGACCGGGGAGCTGTTTTTT,CATSPQGTGELFF
TRBJ2-7,TRBD2,-,TRBV4-1,TGCGCCAGCAGCCAAGTCAGCGGGAGGATCTACGAGCAGTACTTC,CASSQVSGRIYEQYF
TRBJ2-5,-,once,TRBV6-1,TGTGCCAGCAGTGAAGCGGGCTTACAAGAGACCCAGTACTTC,CASSEAGLQETQYF
TRBJ2-3,TRBD1,-,TRBV4-3,TGCGCCAGCAGCCAAGTGGGACAGGGTACAGATACGCAGTATTTT,CASSQVGQGTDTQYF
TRBJ2-7,TRBD2,-,TRBV4-2,TGTGCCAGCAGCCGAGGACTAGCGGGCGCCTACGAGCAGTACTTC,CASSRGLAGAYEQYF
TRBJ1-1,-,once,TRBV5-5,TGTGCCAGCAGCTTCCCACAGGGAAACACTGAAGCTTTCTTT,CASSFPQGNTEAFF
TRBJ1-1,TRBD1,few,TRBV2,TGTGCCAGCAGACCAGGGGGTCTTAACACTGAAGCTTTCTTT,CASRPGGLNTEAFF
TRBJ2-7,-,-,TRBV30,TGTGCCTGGAGAACGGGGACCTACGAGCAGTACTTC,CAWRTGTYEQYF
TRBJ1-5,-,-,TRBV7-8,TGTGCCAGCAGCTTAGCTCGCAGGAATAGCAATCAGCCCCAGCATTTT,CASSLARRNSNQPQHF
TRBJ2-2,TRBD2,-,TRBV9,TGTGCCAGCAGCGTGAGGGCGGGAGTGGACACCGGGGAGCTGTTTTTT,CASSVRAGVDTGELFF
TRBJ2-1,TRBD2,-,TRBV10-3,TGTGCCATCAGTGGGGGACTAGCGGGAGGGGGCGATGAGCAGTTCTTC,CAISGGLAGGGDEQFF
TRBJ2-3,-,-,TRBV25-1,TGTGCCAGCATGCGGGATACGCAGTATTTT,CASMRDTQYF
TRBJ2-2,-,-,TRBV4-3,TGCGCCAGCAGCCAAGAAACAGGGCCCCTGTACGGGGAGCTGTTTTTT,CASSQETGPLYGELFF
TRBJ2-1,TRBD2,-,TRBV11-3,TGTGCCAGCAGCTACCTGAGGGGACTAGCGGGAGGGTCTGAGCAGTTCTTC,CASSYLRGLAGGSEQFF
TRBJ2-5,-,-,TRBV14,TGTGCCAGCAGCCAGACTCCAGAGACCCAGTACTTC,CASSQTPETQYF
TRBJ2-3,-,-,TRBV27,TGTGCCAGCAGTATAATCAAACCACTAGACGGAGATACGCAGTATTTT,CASSIIKPLDGDTQYF
TRBJ1-2,-,-,TRBV9,TGTGCCAGCAGCGTAGGAGGGGGAAGCTATGGCTACACCTTC,CASSVGGGSYGYTF
TRBJ2-5,-,-,TRBV5-6,TGTGCCAGCAGTTTTGGCACACAAGAGACCCAGTACTTC,CASSFGTQETQYF
TRBJ1-1,-,-,TRBV5-1,TGCGCCAGCAGCTTAGAGGTCAGACAGTTCACTGAAGCTTTCTTT,CASSLEVRQFTEAFF
TRBJ1-2,-,-,TRBV5-4,TGTGCCAGCAGCCCCGACGGGGGCTATGGCTACACCTTC,CASSPDGGYGYTF
TRBJ2-6,-,-,TRBV11-3,TGTGCCAGCAGCGGGGGGGGCGAGGCCAACGTCCTGACTTTC,CASSGGGEANVLTF
TRBJ2-1,TRBD2,-,TRBV7-2,TGTGCCAGCAGCTCAAACGCGTTACTAGCGGGAGGGGGGATCTTCTTC,CASSSNALLAGGGIFF
TRBJ2-7,-,-,TRBV7-3,TGTGCCAGCAGCTCGTCCCCACTCGCGGGGGAGCAGTACTTC,CASSSSPLAGEQYF
TRBJ1-1,-,-,TRBV30,TGTGCCTGGAGTGCACAGAATATGAACACTGAAGCTTTCTTT,CAWSAQNMNTEAFF
TRBJ2-1,-,-,TRBV14,TGTGCCAGCAGCCAAGACGGGGTAGCGTCCTACAATGAGCAGTTCTTC,CASSQDGVASYNEQFF
TRBJ2-7,TRBD1,-,TRBV9,TGTGCCAGCAGCTCCCACGGGACAGGGGAAGAGCAGTACTTC,CASSSHGTGEEQYF
TRBJ2-1,TRBD2,once,TRBV5-1,TGCGCCAGCAGCTCCTACCCCGAGACTAGCGGAGCCTACAATGAGCAGTTCTTC,CASSSYPETSGAYNEQFF
TRBJ2-5,-,-,TRBV11-3,TGTGCCAGCAGCTTAGGGGTTAGCGGTCCCCAAGAGACCCAGTACTTC,CASSLGVSGPQETQYF
TRBJ2-3,-,-,TRBV14,TGTGCCAGCAGCCAAGTACACGGGATAGGCACAGATACGCAGTATTTT,CASSQVHGIGTDTQYF
TRBJ1-2,-,-,TRBV18,TGTGCCAGCTCAGAACAGGAAAACTATGGCTACACCTTC,CASSEQENYGYTF